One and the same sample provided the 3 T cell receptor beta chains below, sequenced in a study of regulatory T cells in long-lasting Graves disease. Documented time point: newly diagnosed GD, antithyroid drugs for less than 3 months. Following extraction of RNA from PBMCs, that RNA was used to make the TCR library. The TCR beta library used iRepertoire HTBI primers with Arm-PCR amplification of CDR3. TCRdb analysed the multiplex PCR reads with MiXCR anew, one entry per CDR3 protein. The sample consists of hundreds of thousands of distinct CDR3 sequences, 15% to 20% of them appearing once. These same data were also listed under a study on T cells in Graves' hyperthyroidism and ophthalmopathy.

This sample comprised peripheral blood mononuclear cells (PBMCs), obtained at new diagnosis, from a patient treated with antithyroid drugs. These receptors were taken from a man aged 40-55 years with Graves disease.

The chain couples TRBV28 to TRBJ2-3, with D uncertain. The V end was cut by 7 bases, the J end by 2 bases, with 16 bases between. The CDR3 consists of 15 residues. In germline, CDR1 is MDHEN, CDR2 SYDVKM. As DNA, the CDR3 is TGTGCCAGCACCCTGGCGATGGCGGCCACAGATACGCAGTATTTT. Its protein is CASTLAMAATDTQYF.

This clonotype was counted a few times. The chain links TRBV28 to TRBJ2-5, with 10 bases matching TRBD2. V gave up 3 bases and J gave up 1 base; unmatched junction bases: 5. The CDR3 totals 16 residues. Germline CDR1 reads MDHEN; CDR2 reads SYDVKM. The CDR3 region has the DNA TGTGCCAGCAGTTTTGTAGCGGGGGGTTCCCAAGAGACCCAGTACTTC. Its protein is CASSFVAGGSQETQYF.

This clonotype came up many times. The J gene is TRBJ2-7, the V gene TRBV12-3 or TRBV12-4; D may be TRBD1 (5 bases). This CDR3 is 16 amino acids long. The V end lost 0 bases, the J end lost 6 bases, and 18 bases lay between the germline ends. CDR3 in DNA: TGTGCCAGCAGTTTAGCAGGGCGGAGCAGGGCAGGCGAGCAGTACTTC. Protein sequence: CASSLAGRSRAGEQYF.